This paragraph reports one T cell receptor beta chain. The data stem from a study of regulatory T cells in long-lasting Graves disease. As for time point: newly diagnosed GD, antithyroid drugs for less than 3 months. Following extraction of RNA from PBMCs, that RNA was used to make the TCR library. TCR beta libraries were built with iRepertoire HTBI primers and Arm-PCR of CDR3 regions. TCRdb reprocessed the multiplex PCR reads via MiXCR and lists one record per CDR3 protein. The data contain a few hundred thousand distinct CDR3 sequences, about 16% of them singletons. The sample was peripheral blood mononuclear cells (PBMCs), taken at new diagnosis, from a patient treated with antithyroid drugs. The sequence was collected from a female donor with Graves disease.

CDR3 region: CASSFPSETQYF. Here the CDR3 DNA reads TGTGCCAGCAGTTTCCCATCAGAGACCCAGTACTTC. The chain combines TRBV6-5 with TRBJ2-5, with no clear D. Germline assignment: CDR1 MNHEY and CDR2 SVGAGI. Between the trimmed V and J ends, which lost 4 bases and 4 bases, there was a span of 7 bases. The CDR3 spans 12 residues.